The clone carrying this T cell receptor (beta chain) was observed many times. Documented time point: newly diagnosed GD, antithyroid drugs for less than 3 months. Construction of the TCR library relied on RNA isolated from PBMCs. The record originates from a study of regulatory T cells in long-lasting Graves disease. CDR1 and CDR2 (germline): DFQATT, SNEGSKA (reference sequence). The CDR3 totals 17 residues. J lost 4 bases, V lost 2 bases, and 16 bases had no gene match. CDR3-region Arm-PCR and iRepertoire HTBI primers produced the TCR beta libraries. TCRdb reprocessed the multiplex PCR reads with MiXCR, giving one entry per CDR3 protein. The data show hundreds of thousands of distinct CDR3 sequences, around 15% seen once. The same data also went into a second study, on T cells in Graves' hyperthyroidism and ophthalmopathy.

The source of this sequence is a woman aged 25 to 45 with Graves disease. The J gene is TRBJ2-7, the V gene TRBV20-1; 8 bases align to TRBD2. Material: peripheral blood mononuclear cells (PBMCs), obtained at new diagnosis, from a patient treated with antithyroid drugs. The DNA of the CDR3 is TGCAGTGCTAGAAGCTTGTACACTAGCGGAGCCGGATACGAGCAGTACTTC. Amino acid sequence: CSARSLYTSGAGYEQYF.